One sample yielded the 17 T cell receptor beta chains listed below, sequenced in a study of blood T cell repertoires in COVID-19. Profiling relied on immunoSEQ multiplex PCR, and the TCRdb table lists in-frame clones only, not all of them. The sample has around 150,000 clones, approximately 91% seen once. The sequencing input was peripheral blood. These TCRs come from a young man with acute or convalescent COVID-19.

In this sample, this clone turned up once. The chain links TRBV14 to TRBJ2-1, with 9 bases aligning to TRBD2. The CDR3 is 14 amino acids. The V and J ends lost 0 bases and 13 bases, in that order; junction bases with no gene match: 7. Per germline, CDR1 SGHDN and CDR2 FVKESK. The CDR3 nucleotides are TGTGCCAGCAGCCAAGATAGGGGACTAGCAACCCAGTTCTTC. It codes for CASSQDRGLATQFF.

The DNA for the CDR3 is TGTGCCAGCAGCTCAGCCGGACTAGTCACAGATACGCAGTATTTT. It codes for CASSSAGLVTDTQYF. The chain is built from TRBV7-9 and TRBJ2-3; 7 positions agree with TRBD2. Trimming cost V 4 bases and J 2 bases; bases outside gene matches: 6. Per germline, CDR1 SEHNR and CDR2 FQNEAQ (reference sequence). This CDR3 is 15 amino acids long.

The genes are TRBV2 and TRBJ1-1; D not resolved. This CDR3 region has 14 residues. CDR1 and CDR2 from the germline V gene are SNHLY and FYNNEI. V was trimmed by 9 bases and J by 3 bases, leaving 17 bases between them. The CDR3, as DNA: TGTGCCAGTGGAGGCCGGTGGCAGGACACTGAAGCTTTCTTT. Amino acid sequence: CASGGRWQDTEAFF.

The rearrangement uses TRBV11-2 and TRBJ1-1; TRBD1 agrees at 7 bases. Germline V gives CDR1 SGHAT, CDR2 FQNNGV. The CDR3 loop spans 15 amino acids. V gave up 4 bases and J gave up 5 bases; unmatched junction bases: 10. The CDR3 DNA is TGTGCCAGCAGCTCCCCCGAGGGGGCGGGAACTGAAGCTTTCTTT. Amino acid sequence: CASSSPEGAGTEAFF.

The rearrangement uses TRBV13 and TRBJ2-7; TRBD2 might be the D (6 bases). V gave up 5 bases and J gave up 4 bases, with 18 bases separating them. Germline CDR1 and CDR2: PRHDT and FYEKMQ (reference sequence). There are 15 residues in the CDR3. The CDR3 here is CASSPLGEVNYEQYF. CDR3 in DNA: TGTGCCAGCAGCCCCCTAGGGGAGGTAAATTACGAGCAGTACTTC.

The rearrangement joins TRBV5-1 to TRBJ2-5; 10 nucleotides match TRBD2. Unmatched junction bases numbered 8, after V lost 7 bases and J lost 2 bases. Per germline, CDR1 SGHRS and CDR2 YFSETQ. CDR3 length: 15 amino acids. CDR3 DNA: TGCGCCAGCGGGCTAGCGGGAGAGCGGCAAGAGACCCAGTACTTC. This translates into CASGLAGERQETQYF.

Remarks on this clone: This CDR3 is also generated by other DNA sequences in the sample. The chain links TRBV27 to TRBJ2-7; 9 bases align to TRBD1. The CDR3 runs 14 residues. CDR1 is MNHEY and CDR2 is SMNVEV in the germline V gene (reference sequence). The trim removed 3 bases at V and 0 bases at J, leaving 0 bases unmatched. This CDR3 reads CASSLGQGSYEQYF. CDR3 bases: TGTGCCAGCAGTTTGGGACAGGGCTCCTACGAGCAGTACTTC.

The J gene is TRBJ1-1, the V gene TRBV6-5, with D uncertain. The CDR3 totals 15 residues. CDR1 is MNHEY, CDR2 SVGAGI, per germline. V was cut by 7 bases and J by 0 bases, with 15 bases left in between. The chain's CDR3 is CASISTRQVNTEAFF. CDR3 coding DNA: TGTGCCAGCATCTCCACCCGACAAGTGAACACTGAAGCTTTCTTT.

This sequence joins TRBV4-1 and TRBJ2-5, with 7 positions matching TRBD2. V dropped 4 bases and J dropped 4; count of bases not matched to a gene: 12. The CDR3 sequence is 16 residues long. Per germline, CDR1 MGHRA and CDR2 YSYEKL. The CDR3 sequence: CASSPARGGRRETQYF. CDR3 nucleotides: TGCGCCAGCAGCCCCGCCCGTGGCGGGAGAAGAGAGACCCAGTACTTC.

The V call is TRBV5-1, the J call TRBJ1-1; 7 bases fit TRBD1. V gave up 4 bases and J gave up 1 base; unmatched junction bases: 4. This CDR3 comprises 14 residues. Germline V gene lookup returns CDR1 SGHRS and CDR2 YFSETQ. The chain's CDR3 is CASSKGTENTEAFF. The DNA of the CDR3 is TGCGCCAGCAGCAAGGGGACAGAGAACACTGAAGCTTTCTTT. The variable domain in full, completed from reference TRBV5-1 and TRBJ1-1, reads KAGVTQTPRYLIKTRGQQVTLSCSPISGHRSVSWYQQTPGQGLQFLFEYFSETQRNKGNFPGRFSGRQFSNSRSEMNVSTLELGDSALYLCASSKGTENTEAFFGQGTRLTVV.

V gene TRBV12-3 or TRBV12-4 combines with J gene TRBJ2-1; maybe TRBD2 (5 bases). The CDR3 extends over 11 amino acids. The ends were cut back, 6 bases at V and 7 bases at J, with 7 bases in the middle. CDR3 region: CASSRRNEQFF. In DNA, the CDR3 is TGTGCCAGCAGCCGGAGGAATGAGCAGTTCTTC.

This clone was seen only a few times. This chain joins TRBV2 and TRBJ1-1; maybe TRBD1 (6 bases). Trimming took 8 bases from V and 5 from J, leaving 15 bases between them. Germline V gene lookup returns CDR1 SNHLY and CDR2 FYNNEI. This CDR3 has 13 residues. The CDR3 loop is CASEPRGYTEAFF. For the CDR3, the DNA is TGTGCCAGCGAACCCAGGGGTTATACTGAAGCTTTCTTT.

The V call is TRBV2, the J call TRBJ1-1; D gene ambiguous. The CDR3 is 13 residues long. V lost 8 bases to trimming and J lost 0 bases, with 10 bases between them. Germline CDR1 is SNHLY and CDR2 is FYNNEI. This CDR3 is CASEVTMNTEAFF. The DNA for the CDR3 is TGTGCCAGCGAGGTTACTATGAACACTGAAGCTTTCTTT.

Written as DNA, the CDR3 is TGTGCCAGCAGCAGATGGGGGGGACAGGCGAATTCACCCCTCCACTTT. Translating gives CASSRWGGQANSPLHF. The chain recombines TRBV11-2 with TRBJ1-6; 8 nucleotides match TRBD1. The CDR3 has 16 amino acids. Trimming cost V 5 bases and J 7 bases; bases outside gene matches: 10. Germline-derived CDR1 and CDR2 are SGHAT and FQNNGV.

This clone came up once. The chain employs TRBV6-5 and TRBJ1-2; no clear D gene. From germline, CDR1 is MNHEY and CDR2 SVGAGI. This CDR3 spans 13 amino acids. V lost 6 bases and J 8 bases, leaving 16 bases between the germline ends. The CDR3 sequence: CASSSTAPRGYTF. CDR3 coding DNA: TGTGCCAGCAGCTCAACGGCCCCTAGGGGCTACACCTTC.

V gene TRBV7-8 combines with J gene TRBJ1-3, with 8 bases that match TRBD1. The CDR3 is made up of 16 amino acids. The ends lost 2 bases at V and 4 bases at J; junction bases unmatched: 7. Germline CDR1 reads SGHVS; CDR2 reads FQNEAQ. DNA for the CDR3: TGTGCCAGCAGCTTAAAGACAGGGGTAGGGGGAAACACCATATATTTT. It codes for CASSLKTGVGGNTIYF.

The V and J genes are TRBV9 and TRBJ1-1; 10 bases align to TRBD1. Germline V gives CDR1 SGDLS, CDR2 YYNGEE. The CDR3 has 16 amino acids. Trimming removed 4 bases from V and 4 bases from J; junction bases left unmatched: 10. CDR3 nucleotide sequence: TGTGCCAGCAGCAAGGGGACAGGGGCTCAGGGCACTGAAGCTTTCTTT. The encoded protein is CASSKGTGAQGTEAFF.